This T cell receptor (beta chain) was sequenced in a study of blood T cell repertoires in COVID-19. As for the study in general: The United States, Italy and Spain supplied acute and convalescent COVID-19 samples. T cells, B-cell-depleted T cells, or PBMCs supplied cDNA or gDNA.

Original handling: The assay estimated nucleated cells by amplifying reference gene primers. Assay: immunoSEQ multiplex PCR; the TCRdb copy retains only in-frame clones and omits some. The V and J calls and clone size come from that table; D and trimming were worked out from the DNA. The data hold 270,000 or so clones, with roughly nine tenths observed a single time. Per germline, CDR1 ENHRY and CDR2 SYGVKD. Trimming removed 8 bases from V and 2 bases from J, with 9 bases in between. This CDR3 contains 12 residues. The clonotype comes from a woman aged 40-49 years who had recovered from COVID-19. V and J are TRBV10-3 and TRBJ1-2; D might be TRBD1 (5 bases). Sequencing input: peripheral blood. The CDR3 sequence: CAIAPGNYGYTF. CDR3 in DNA: TGTGCCATCGCCCCAGGGAACTATGGCTACACCTTC.